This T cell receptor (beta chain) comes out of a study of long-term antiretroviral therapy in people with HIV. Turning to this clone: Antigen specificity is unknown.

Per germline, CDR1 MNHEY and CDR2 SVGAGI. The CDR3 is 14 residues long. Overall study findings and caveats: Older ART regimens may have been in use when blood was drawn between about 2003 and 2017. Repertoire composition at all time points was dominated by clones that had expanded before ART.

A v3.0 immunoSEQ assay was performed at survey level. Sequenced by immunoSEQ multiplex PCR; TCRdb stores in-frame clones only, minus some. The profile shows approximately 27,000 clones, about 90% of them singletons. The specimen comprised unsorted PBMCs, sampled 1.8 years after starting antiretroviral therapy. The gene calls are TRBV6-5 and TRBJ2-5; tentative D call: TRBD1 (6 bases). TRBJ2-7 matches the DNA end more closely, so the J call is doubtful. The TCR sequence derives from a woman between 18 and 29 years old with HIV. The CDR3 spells CASSRTVPSYEQYF. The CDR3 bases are TGTGCCAGCAGTCGGACAGTACCTTCCTACGAGCAGTACTTC.